This T cell receptor beta chain stems from a study of somatic mutations in cytotoxic T cells in rheumatoid arthritis. Points from the study as a whole: CD8+ T cells showed clonality that did not differ significantly between patients with rheumatoid arthritis and age-matched healthy controls. With advancing age, CD8+ clonality climbed in rheumatoid arthritis patients but did not rise in healthy controls. Nobody knew which antigens the expanded CD8+ clones targeted.

V gave up 0 bases and J gave up 4 bases, with 10 bases separating them. Germline assignment: CDR1 LNHNV and CDR2 YYDKDF (reference sequence). This CDR3 spans 15 amino acids. Details on this clone: Antigen unknown.

TCRdb's table, derived via immunoSEQ multiplex PCR, lists solely in-frame clones and lacks some. The sample yields roughly 4,200 clones, about four fifths seen once. Material for sequencing was CD8+ T cells sorted from blood. The sequence came from an adult with rheumatoid arthritis. The V gene is TRBV15, the J gene TRBJ1-5; D gene uncertain. The CDR3 nucleotides read TGTGCCACCAGCAGAGATCGAGACCCAAATCAGCCCCAGCATTTT. It specifies CATSRDRDPNQPQHF. The full variable domain, in which reference TRBV15 and TRBJ1-5 provide the parts outside the CDR3, is DAMVIQNPRYQVTQFGKPVTLSCSQTLNHNVMYWYQQKSSQAPKLLFHYYDKDFNNEADTPDNFQSRRPNTSFCFLDIRSPGLGDTAMYLCATSRDRDPNQPQHFGDGTRLSIL.